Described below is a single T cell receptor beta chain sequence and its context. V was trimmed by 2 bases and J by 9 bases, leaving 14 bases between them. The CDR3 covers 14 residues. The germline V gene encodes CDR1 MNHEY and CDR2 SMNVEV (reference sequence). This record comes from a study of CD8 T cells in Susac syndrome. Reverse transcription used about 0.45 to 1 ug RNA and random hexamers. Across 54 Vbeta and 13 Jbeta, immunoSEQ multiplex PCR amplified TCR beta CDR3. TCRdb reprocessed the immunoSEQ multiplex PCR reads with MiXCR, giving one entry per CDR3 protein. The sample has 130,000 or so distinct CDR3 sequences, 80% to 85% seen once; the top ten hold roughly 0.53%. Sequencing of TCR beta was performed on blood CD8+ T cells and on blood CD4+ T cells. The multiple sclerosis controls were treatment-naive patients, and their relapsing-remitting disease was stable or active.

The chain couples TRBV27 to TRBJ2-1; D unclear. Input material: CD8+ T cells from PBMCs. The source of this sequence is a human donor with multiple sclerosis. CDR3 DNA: TGTGCCAGCAGTTTAAATCGGCATCAGGCTGAGCAGTTCTTC. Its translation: CASSLNRHQAEQFF.